The rows below give T cell receptor beta chains drawn from one sample of a study of T cells in Graves' hyperthyroidism and ophthalmopathy. From the multiplex PCR reads, TCRdb called clonotypes with MiXCR, one entry per CDR3 protein. Among fewer than 650,000 distinct CDR3 sequences listed, roughly 14% were seen once. Sequenced input: blood. The receptors stem from a woman in her thirties or forties with Graves' ophthalmopathy. The CDR3 runs from the conserved cysteine through the conserved F or W. The order of the fields is CDR3 protein, CDR3 DNA, V gene, clone size, J gene, D gene. A D gene is named only where the DNA matches it firmly. Only some rows state a clone size, as once, few, many or a class for expanded clones.

CDR3 protein: CASSRGSNQPQHF
CDR3 DNA: TGTGCCAGTAGTCGCGGCAGCAATCAGCCCCAGCATTTT
V gene: TRBV18
clone size: many
J gene: TRBJ1-5
D gene: NA

CDR3 protein: CASRRTGESEQYF
CDR3 DNA: TGTGCCAGCAGAAGAACAGGGGAGAGCGAGCAGTACTTC
V gene: TRBV27
clone size: many
J gene: TRBJ2-7
D gene: TRBD1

CDR3 protein: CSAIAGGHTGELFF
CDR3 DNA: TGCAGTGCTATAGCGGGAGGCCACACCGGGGAGCTGTTTTTT
V gene: TRBV20-1
clone size: many
J gene: TRBJ2-2
D gene: TRBD2

CDR3 protein: CASSSSIGGSSETQYF
CDR3 DNA: TGTGCCAGCAGTTCGTCTATTGGCGGGAGTTCAGAGACCCAGTACTTC
V gene: TRBV28
clone size: many
J gene: TRBJ2-5
D gene: TRBD2

CDR3 protein: CAITSDRGQETQYF
CDR3 DNA: TGTGCCATCACCTCAGACAGGGGGCAAGAGACCCAGTACTTC
V gene: TRBV10-3
clone size: NA
J gene: TRBJ2-5
D gene: TRBD1

CDR3 protein: CASIGQGVGGYTF
CDR3 DNA: TGTGCCAGCATCGGACAGGGTGTGGGTGGCTACACCTTC
V gene: TRBV6-1
clone size: many
J gene: TRBJ1-2
D gene: TRBD1

CDR3 protein: CASSPTTGGQPQHF
CDR3 DNA: TGTGCCAGCAGCCCCACAACGGGAGGGCAGCCCCAGCATTTT
V gene: TRBV9
clone size: NA
J gene: TRBJ1-5
D gene: NA

CDR3 protein: CASSKTGFNTEAFF
CDR3 DNA: TGTGCCAGCAGCAAGACAGGGTTTAACACTGAAGCTTTCTTT
V gene: TRBV7-8
clone size: NA
J gene: TRBJ1-1
D gene: TRBD1

CDR3 protein: CASRAELRGSPLHF
CDR3 DNA: TGTGCCAGCAGGGCGGAGCTGAGGGGGTCACCCCTCCACTTT
V gene: TRBV6-1
clone size: few
J gene: TRBJ1-6
D gene: NA

CDR3 protein: CAWSEAGGPPEQYF
CDR3 DNA: TGTGCCTGGAGTGAGGCGGGAGGGCCTCCCGAGCAGTACTTC
V gene: TRBV30
clone size: NA
J gene: TRBJ2-7
D gene: TRBD2

CDR3 protein: CASSGGQNQPQHF
CDR3 DNA: TGTGCCAGCAGTGGCGGACAGAATCAGCCCCAGCATTTT
V gene: TRBV6-1
clone size: few
J gene: TRBJ1-5
D gene: NA

CDR3 protein: CASSMDGTRNQPQHF
CDR3 DNA: TGTGCCAGTAGTATGGATGGGACACGCAATCAGCCCCAGCATTTT
V gene: TRBV19
clone size: many
J gene: TRBJ1-5
D gene: NA

CDR3 protein: CASSEDRHPLPGQYF
CDR3 DNA: TGTGCCAGCAGTGAGGACAGGCACCCTTTACCCGGGCAGTACTTC
V gene: TRBV6-1
clone size: NA
J gene: TRBJ2-7
D gene: TRBD1

CDR3 protein: CSARFKPQETQYF
CDR3 DNA: TGCAGTGCTAGGTTTAAGCCCCAAGAGACCCAGTACTTC
V gene: TRBV20-1
clone size: many
J gene: TRBJ2-5
D gene: NA

CDR3 protein: CASSQNRGLEQYF
CDR3 DNA: TGCGCCAGCAGCCAAAACAGGGGTCTCGAGCAGTACTTC
V gene: TRBV4-3
clone size: NA
J gene: TRBJ2-7
D gene: TRBD1

CDR3 protein: CASSIGLALSYEQYF
CDR3 DNA: TGTGCCAGCAGCATCGGACTAGCGTTATCCTACGAGCAGTACTTC
V gene: TRBV5-5
clone size: many
J gene: TRBJ2-7
D gene: TRBD2

CDR3 protein: CASGFGPFEQYF
CDR3 DNA: TGTGCTAGTGGTTTCGGCCCGTTCGAGCAGTACTTC
V gene: TRBV12-5
clone size: many
J gene: TRBJ2-7
D gene: NA

CDR3 protein: CASSTSGQGDIQYF
CDR3 DNA: TGTGCCAGTAGTACCTCGGGACAGGGGGACATTCAGTACTTC
V gene: TRBV19
clone size: once
J gene: TRBJ2-4
D gene: TRBD1

CDR3 protein: CAWTPGASVDTIYF
CDR3 DNA: TGTGCCTGGACCCCAGGTGCTAGTGTGGACACCATATATTTT
V gene: TRBV30
clone size: NA
J gene: TRBJ1-3
D gene: NA

CDR3 protein: CASSPLQGGAEAFF
CDR3 DNA: TGTGCCAGCAGCCCTCTGCAGGGTGGGGCTGAAGCTTTCTTT
V gene: TRBV7-9
clone size: many
J gene: TRBJ1-1
D gene: NA

CDR3 protein: CASSWDTLGAGELFF
CDR3 DNA: TGTGCCAGCAGTTGGGATACGCTGGGCGCCGGGGAGCTGTTTTTT
V gene: TRBV27
clone size: many
J gene: TRBJ2-2
D gene: NA

CDR3 protein: CASSLGDLETQYF
CDR3 DNA: TGTGCCAGCAGTTTAGGAGACCTGGAGACCCAGTACTTC
V gene: TRBV12-3/TRBV12-4
clone size: many
J gene: TRBJ2-5
D gene: NA

CDR3 protein: CAISVGQVEQYF
CDR3 DNA: TGTGCCATCAGTGTTGGCCAGGTCGAGCAGTACTTC
V gene: TRBV10-3
clone size: many
J gene: TRBJ2-7
D gene: NA

CDR3 protein: CASSLDGGVMNTEAFF
CDR3 DNA: TGTGCCAGCAGCTTAGATGGGGGCGTTATGAACACTGAAGCTTTCTTT
V gene: TRBV11-2
clone size: many
J gene: TRBJ1-1
D gene: NA

CDR3 protein: CASSFPGQSKSLNYEQYF
CDR3 DNA: TGTGCCAGCAGTTTCCCCGGACAGTCCAAATCCTTAAACTACGAGCAGTACTTC
V gene: TRBV28
clone size: many
J gene: TRBJ2-7
D gene: NA

CDR3 protein: CASSHRTIPSETQYF
CDR3 DNA: TGTGCCAGCAGCCACCGAACCATTCCTTCAGAGACCCAGTACTTC
V gene: TRBV7-2
clone size: many
J gene: TRBJ2-5
D gene: NA

CDR3 protein: CASSLLVGETQYF
CDR3 DNA: TGTGCCAGCAGTTTGCTGGTAGGGGAGACCCAGTACTTC
V gene: TRBV12-3/TRBV12-4
clone size: few
J gene: TRBJ2-5
D gene: NA

CDR3 protein: CASSQGYSSAGGYTF
CDR3 DNA: TGTGCCAGCAGCCAGGGGTACTCCTCGGCGGGTGGCTACACCTTC
V gene: TRBV7-9
clone size: few
J gene: TRBJ1-2
D gene: NA

CDR3 protein: CSVEDLRGGTYEQYF
CDR3 DNA: TGCAGCGTTGAAGATCTCCGGGGTGGGACGTACGAGCAGTACTTC
V gene: TRBV29-1
clone size: NA
J gene: TRBJ2-7
D gene: NA

CDR3 protein: CSAAGTGNTNYGYTF
CDR3 DNA: TGCAGTGCGGCCGGGACAGGGAATACTAACTATGGCTACACCTTC
V gene: TRBV20-1
clone size: NA
J gene: TRBJ1-2
D gene: TRBD1

CDR3 protein: CASSLPAREYETQYF
CDR3 DNA: TGTGCCAGCAGCTTACCGGCCCGGGAATATGAGACCCAGTACTTC
V gene: TRBV7-9
clone size: NA
J gene: TRBJ2-5
D gene: NA

CDR3 protein: CASSADLGTEAFF
CDR3 DNA: TGTGCCAGCAGTGCGGACCTTGGCACTGAAGCTTTCTTT
V gene: TRBV2
clone size: many
J gene: TRBJ1-1
D gene: NA

CDR3 protein: CASSTSLGLRTEAFF
CDR3 DNA: TGTGCCAGCAGTACTAGCCTAGGGCTGAGGACTGAAGCTTTCTTT
V gene: TRBV6-2/TRBV6-3
clone size: many
J gene: TRBJ1-1
D gene: NA

CDR3 protein: CASSLRTGGLETQYF
CDR3 DNA: TGTGCCAGCAGCCTCAGGACAGGGGGCTTGGAGACCCAGTACTTC
V gene: TRBV7-2
clone size: many
J gene: TRBJ2-5
D gene: TRBD1

CDR3 protein: CASTEIFLNTEAFF
CDR3 DNA: TGTGCCAGCACAGAGATTTTCCTGAACACTGAAGCTTTCTTT
V gene: TRBV6-1
clone size: few
J gene: TRBJ1-1
D gene: NA

CDR3 protein: CSVDAGHYGYTF
CDR3 DNA: TGCAGCGTTGATGCCGGACACTATGGCTACACCTTC
V gene: TRBV29-1
clone size: few
J gene: TRBJ1-2
D gene: NA

CDR3 protein: CASSQDIQRGNEQYF
CDR3 DNA: TGCGCCAGCAGCCAAGATATACAGCGGGGGAACGAGCAGTACTTC
V gene: TRBV4-3
clone size: many
J gene: TRBJ2-7
D gene: TRBD2

CDR3 protein: CATSWEGSMTGELFF
CDR3 DNA: TGTGCCACCAGCTGGGAGGGCAGTATGACCGGGGAGCTGTTTTTT
V gene: TRBV24-1
clone size: NA
J gene: TRBJ2-2
D gene: TRBD2

CDR3 protein: CASRRQGIGEQYF
CDR3 DNA: TGTGCCAGCAGGAGACAGGGAATAGGTGAGCAGTACTTC
V gene: TRBV6-1
clone size: many
J gene: TRBJ2-7
D gene: TRBD1

CDR3 protein: CASSPRDRDYGYTF
CDR3 DNA: TGTGCCAGCAGCCCCCGGGACAGGGACTATGGCTACACCTTC
V gene: TRBV7-9
clone size: many
J gene: TRBJ1-2
D gene: TRBD1

CDR3 protein: CASRARQGLRDTEAFF
CDR3 DNA: TGTGCCAGCAGGGCGAGACAGGGGCTAAGGGATACTGAAGCTTTCTTT
V gene: TRBV12-3/TRBV12-4
clone size: many
J gene: TRBJ1-1
D gene: TRBD1

CDR3 protein: CASSPTRELFF
CDR3 DNA: TGTGCCAGCAGCCCTACACGGGAGCTGTTTTTT
V gene: TRBV28
clone size: few
J gene: TRBJ2-2
D gene: NA

CDR3 protein: CASSLRGTGGTTEAFF
CDR3 DNA: TGTGCCAGCAGCTTAAGGGGTACGGGGGGCACCACTGAAGCTTTCTTT
V gene: TRBV11-2
clone size: NA
J gene: TRBJ1-1
D gene: NA

CDR3 protein: CSASVPGRNTEAFF
CDR3 DNA: TGCAGTGCTAGTGTACCGGGACGGAACACTGAAGCTTTCTTT
V gene: TRBV20-1
clone size: few
J gene: TRBJ1-1
D gene: NA

CDR3 protein: CASSGLAESYEQYF
CDR3 DNA: TGTGCCAGCAGTGGACTAGCGGAGTCCTACGAGCAGTACTTC
V gene: TRBV28
clone size: NA
J gene: TRBJ2-7
D gene: TRBD2

CDR3 protein: CASRDRGVFTEAFF
CDR3 DNA: TGTGCCAGCAGGGACAGGGGTGTGTTTACTGAAGCTTTCTTT
V gene: TRBV12-3/TRBV12-4
clone size: many
J gene: TRBJ1-1
D gene: TRBD1

CDR3 protein: CASSLEQPGDGVYEQYF
CDR3 DNA: TGCGCCAGCAGCTTGGAGCAACCGGGTGACGGGGTCTACGAGCAGTACTTC
V gene: TRBV5-1
clone size: many
J gene: TRBJ2-7
D gene: NA

CDR3 protein: CASSSRGIGSGANVLTF
CDR3 DNA: TGTGCCAGCAGTTCCCGGGGTATTGGCTCTGGGGCCAACGTCCTGACTTTC
V gene: TRBV6-5
clone size: NA
J gene: TRBJ2-6
D gene: NA

CDR3 protein: CAIATLGQGVNGYTF
CDR3 DNA: TGTGCCATCGCAACACTTGGACAGGGAGTGAATGGCTACACCTTC
V gene: TRBV28
clone size: many
J gene: TRBJ1-2
D gene: TRBD1

CDR3 protein: CSARETGLAGTGELFF
CDR3 DNA: TGCAGTGCTAGAGAAACGGGACTAGCGGGCACCGGGGAGCTGTTTTTT
V gene: TRBV20-1
clone size: few
J gene: TRBJ2-2
D gene: TRBD2

CDR3 protein: CASSSVGETQYF
CDR3 DNA: TGTGCCAGCAGTTCGGTAGGGGAGACCCAGTACTTC
V gene: TRBV28
clone size: many
J gene: TRBJ2-5
D gene: NA

CDR3 protein: CASRNEGASKNIQYF
CDR3 DNA: TGTGCCAGTAGGAATGAGGGGGCGTCCAAAAACATTCAGTACTTC
V gene: TRBV19
clone size: NA
J gene: TRBJ2-4
D gene: TRBD1

CDR3 protein: CASSPLAEETQYF
CDR3 DNA: TGTGCCAGCAGCCCCCTAGCAGAAGAGACCCAGTACTTC
V gene: TRBV6-1
clone size: many
J gene: TRBJ2-5
D gene: NA

CDR3 protein: CASSPIGGNEAFF
CDR3 DNA: TGTGCCAGCAGTCCTATAGGCGGTAATGAAGCTTTCTTT
V gene: TRBV6-5
clone size: many
J gene: TRBJ1-1
D gene: NA

CDR3 protein: CSVGGTTGSGYEQYF
CDR3 DNA: TGCAGCGTTGGGGGGACGACAGGAAGCGGCTACGAGCAGTACTTC
V gene: TRBV29-1
clone size: many
J gene: TRBJ2-7
D gene: NA

CDR3 protein: CASSDTGDYEQYF
CDR3 DNA: TGTGCCAGCAGTGATACAGGGGACTACGAGCAGTACTTC
V gene: TRBV12-3/TRBV12-4
clone size: many
J gene: TRBJ2-7
D gene: TRBD1

CDR3 protein: CASRKQGDRETQYF
CDR3 DNA: TGTGCCAGCAGAAAGCAGGGGGACCGGGAGACCCAGTACTTC
V gene: TRBV11-1
clone size: many
J gene: TRBJ2-5
D gene: TRBD1

CDR3 protein: CARGVPLHF
CDR3 DNA: TGTGCCAGAGGCGTACCCCTCCACTTT
V gene: TRBV2
clone size: many
J gene: TRBJ1-6
D gene: NA

CDR3 protein: CVTSRWTVPGNQSQHF
CDR3 DNA: TGTGTCACCAGCCGCTGGACCGTTCCTGGCAATCAGTCCCAGCATTTC
V gene: TRBV15
clone size: NA
J gene: TRBJ1-5
D gene: NA

CDR3 protein: CASSYSSGDNYGYTF
CDR3 DNA: TGTGCCAGCAGTTACTCGTCGGGGGACAACTATGGCTACACCTTC
V gene: TRBV6-5
clone size: many
J gene: TRBJ1-2
D gene: NA